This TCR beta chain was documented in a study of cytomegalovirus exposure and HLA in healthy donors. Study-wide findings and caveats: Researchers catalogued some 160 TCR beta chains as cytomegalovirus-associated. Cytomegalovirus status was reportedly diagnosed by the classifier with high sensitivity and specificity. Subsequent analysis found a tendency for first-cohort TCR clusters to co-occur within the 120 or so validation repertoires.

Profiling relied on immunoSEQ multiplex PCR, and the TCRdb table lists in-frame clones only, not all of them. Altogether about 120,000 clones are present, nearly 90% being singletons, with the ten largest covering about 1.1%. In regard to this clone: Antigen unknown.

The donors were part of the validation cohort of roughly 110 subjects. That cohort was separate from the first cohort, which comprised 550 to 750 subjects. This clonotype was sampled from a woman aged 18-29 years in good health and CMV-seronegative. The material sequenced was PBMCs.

CDR3 amino acids: CASSLAGEGNSPLHF. The DNA for the CDR3 is TGTGCCAGCAGCTTAGCGGGAGAGGGAAATTCACCCCTCCACTTT. The chain has TRBV7-9 and TRBJ1-6; D ambiguous. CDR1 and CDR2 (germline): SEHNR, FQNEAQ (reference sequence). V was trimmed by 0 bases and J by 7 bases, leaving 10 bases between them. This CDR3 comprises 15 residues. The full variable domain, rest sourced from reference TRBV7-9 and TRBJ1-6, is DTGVSQNPRHKITKRGQNVTFRCDPISEHNRLYWYRQTLGQGPEFLTYFQNEAQLEKSRLLSDRFSAERPKGSFSTLEIQRTEQGDSAMYLCASSLAGEGNSPLHFGNGTRLTVT.